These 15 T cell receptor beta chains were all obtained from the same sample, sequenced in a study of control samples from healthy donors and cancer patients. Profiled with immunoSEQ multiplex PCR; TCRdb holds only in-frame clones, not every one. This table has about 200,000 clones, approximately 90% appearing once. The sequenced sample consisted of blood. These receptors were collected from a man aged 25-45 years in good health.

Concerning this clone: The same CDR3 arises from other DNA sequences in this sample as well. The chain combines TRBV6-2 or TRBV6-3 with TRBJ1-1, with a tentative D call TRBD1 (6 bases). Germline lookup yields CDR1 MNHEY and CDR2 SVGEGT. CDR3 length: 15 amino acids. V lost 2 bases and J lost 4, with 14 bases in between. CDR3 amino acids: CASSYLGRGGTEAFF. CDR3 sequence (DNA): TGTGCCAGCAGTTACCTCGGGAGGGGGGGCACTGAAGCTTTCTTT.

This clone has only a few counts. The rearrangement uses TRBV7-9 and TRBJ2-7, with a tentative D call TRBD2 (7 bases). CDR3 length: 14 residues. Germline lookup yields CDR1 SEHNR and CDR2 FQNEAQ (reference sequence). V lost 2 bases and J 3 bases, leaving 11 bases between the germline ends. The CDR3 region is CASSLRGDNYEQYF. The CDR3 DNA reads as TGTGCCAGCAGCTTACGGGGGGACAACTACGAGCAGTACTTC.

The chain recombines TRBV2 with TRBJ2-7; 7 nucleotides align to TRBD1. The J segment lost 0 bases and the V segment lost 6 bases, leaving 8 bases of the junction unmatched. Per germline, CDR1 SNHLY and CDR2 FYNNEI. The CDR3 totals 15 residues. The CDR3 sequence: CASRADRVGSYEQYF. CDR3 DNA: TGTGCCAGCAGGGCCGACAGGGTGGGCTCCTACGAGCAGTACTTC.

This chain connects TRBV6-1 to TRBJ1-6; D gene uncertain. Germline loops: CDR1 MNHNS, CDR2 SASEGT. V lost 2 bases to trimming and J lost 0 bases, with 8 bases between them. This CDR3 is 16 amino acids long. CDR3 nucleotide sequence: TGTGCCAGCAGTGAATCCAGGAGCTCCTATAATTCACCCCTCCACTTT. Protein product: CASSESRSSYNSPLHF.

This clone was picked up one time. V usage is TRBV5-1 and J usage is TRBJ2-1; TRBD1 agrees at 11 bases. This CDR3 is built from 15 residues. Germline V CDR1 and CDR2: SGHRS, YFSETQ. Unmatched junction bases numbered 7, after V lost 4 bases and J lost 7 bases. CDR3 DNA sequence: TGCGCCAGCAGCCCCTCGGGACAGGGGGTGAATGAGCAGTTCTTC. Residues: CASSPSGQGVNEQFF.

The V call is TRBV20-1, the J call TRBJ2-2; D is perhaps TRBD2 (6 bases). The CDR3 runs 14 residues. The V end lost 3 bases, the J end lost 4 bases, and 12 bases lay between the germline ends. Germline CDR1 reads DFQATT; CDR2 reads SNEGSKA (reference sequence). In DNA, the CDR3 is TGCAGTGCTAGTCGGGGGAGCGGCACCGGGGAGCTGTTTTTT. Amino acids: CSASRGSGTGELFF.

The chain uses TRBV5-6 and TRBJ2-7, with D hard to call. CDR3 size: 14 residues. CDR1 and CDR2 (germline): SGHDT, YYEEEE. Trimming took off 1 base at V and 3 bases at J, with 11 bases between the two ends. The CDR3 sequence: CASSLYGQIYEQYF. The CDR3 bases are TGTGCCAGCAGCTTGTATGGGCAGATCTACGAGCAGTACTTC.

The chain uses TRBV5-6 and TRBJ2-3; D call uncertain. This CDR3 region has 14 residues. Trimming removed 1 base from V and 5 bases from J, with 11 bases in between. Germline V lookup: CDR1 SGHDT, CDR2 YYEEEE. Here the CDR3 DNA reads TGTGCCAGCAGCTTGTCACGTCTTTTAGATACGCAGTATTTT. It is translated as CASSLSRLLDTQYF.

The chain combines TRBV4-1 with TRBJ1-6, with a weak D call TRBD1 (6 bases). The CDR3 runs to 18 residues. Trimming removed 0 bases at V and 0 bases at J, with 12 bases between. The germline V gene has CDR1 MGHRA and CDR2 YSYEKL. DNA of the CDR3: TGCGCCAGCAGCCAAGAGGGGGCGCAGAGCTCCTATAATTCACCCCTCCACTTT. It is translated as CASSQEGAQSSYNSPLHF.

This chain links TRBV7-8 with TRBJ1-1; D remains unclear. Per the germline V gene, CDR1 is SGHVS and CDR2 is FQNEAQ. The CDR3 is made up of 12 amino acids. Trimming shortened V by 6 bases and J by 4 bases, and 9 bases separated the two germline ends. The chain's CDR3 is CASSPGSTEAFF. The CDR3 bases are TGTGCCAGCAGTCCCGGTTCCACTGAAGCTTTCTTT.

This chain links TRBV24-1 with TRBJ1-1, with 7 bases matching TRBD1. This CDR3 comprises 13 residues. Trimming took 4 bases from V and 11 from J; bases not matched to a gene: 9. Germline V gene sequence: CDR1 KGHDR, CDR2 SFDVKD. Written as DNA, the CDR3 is TGTGCCACCAGTGAGTTAGGGGGCATGCGCGCTTTCTTT. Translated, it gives CATSELGGMRAFF.

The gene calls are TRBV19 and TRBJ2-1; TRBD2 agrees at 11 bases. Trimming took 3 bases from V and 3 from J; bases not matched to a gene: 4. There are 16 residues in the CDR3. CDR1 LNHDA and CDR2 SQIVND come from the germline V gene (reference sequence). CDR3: CASSISLAGGYNEQFF. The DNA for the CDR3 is TGTGCCAGTAGTATCTCCCTAGCGGGGGGCTACAATGAGCAGTTCTTC.

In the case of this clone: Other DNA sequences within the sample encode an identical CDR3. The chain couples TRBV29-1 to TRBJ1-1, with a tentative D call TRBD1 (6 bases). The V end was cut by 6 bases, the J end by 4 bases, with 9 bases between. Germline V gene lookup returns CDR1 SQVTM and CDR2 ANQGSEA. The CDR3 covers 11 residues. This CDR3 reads CSVRGATEAFF. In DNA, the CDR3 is TGCAGCGTGAGGGGGGCCACTGAAGCTTTCTTT.

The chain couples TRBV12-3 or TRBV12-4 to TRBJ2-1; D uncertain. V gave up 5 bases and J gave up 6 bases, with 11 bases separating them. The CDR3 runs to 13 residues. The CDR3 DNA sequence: TGTGCCAGCAGTCTCCGACCGGGCAATGAGCAGTTCTTC. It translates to CASSLRPGNEQFF.

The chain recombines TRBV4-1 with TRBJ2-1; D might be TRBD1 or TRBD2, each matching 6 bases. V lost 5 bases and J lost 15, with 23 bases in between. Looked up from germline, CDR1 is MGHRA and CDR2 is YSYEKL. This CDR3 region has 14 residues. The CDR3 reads CASSERRGDSRPFF. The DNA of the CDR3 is TGCGCCAGCAGCGAACGGAGGGGGGATTCGCGGCCGTTCTTC.